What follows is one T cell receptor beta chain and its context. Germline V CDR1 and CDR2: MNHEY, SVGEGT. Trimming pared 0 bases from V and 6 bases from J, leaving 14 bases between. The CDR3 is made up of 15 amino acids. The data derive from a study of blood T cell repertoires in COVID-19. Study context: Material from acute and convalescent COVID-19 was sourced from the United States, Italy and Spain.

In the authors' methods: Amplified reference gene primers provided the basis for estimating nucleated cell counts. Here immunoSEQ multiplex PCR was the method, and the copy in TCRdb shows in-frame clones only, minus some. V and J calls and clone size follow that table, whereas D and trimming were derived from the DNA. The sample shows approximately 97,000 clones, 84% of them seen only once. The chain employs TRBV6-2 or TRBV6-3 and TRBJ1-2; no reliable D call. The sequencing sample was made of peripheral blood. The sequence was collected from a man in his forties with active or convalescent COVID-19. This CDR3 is CASSYSGRERHGYTF. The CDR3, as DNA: TGTGCCAGCAGTTACTCGGGGAGGGAGCGGCATGGCTACACCTTC.